Below are 18 T cell receptor beta chains sequenced from a single sample in a study of beta chain features in type 1 diabetes (dated by TCRdb to 2016 to 2018). The library was prepared using the immunoSEQ multiplex PCR assay. The entire isolated RNA was reverse transcribed using the High Capacity cDNA Reverse Transcription Kit, and thus expressed TCRB transcripts were sequenced. TCRdb holds this immuneACCESS table with in-frame rearrangements only. Some clones are missing; in checked studies, unresolved V genes explain under half, and the rest has no known cause. Within this sample are over 350,000 clones, with roughly 16% of them counted one time only. 0.019% of the sample goes to the ten largest clones. The sequenced material came from naive CD4+ T cells from blood. In light of the paper, this sample's cell subset or site label describes: true naive CD4+ T cells. These receptors were taken from a woman younger than 35 in good health.

V is TRBV6-5 and J is TRBJ1-2; 8 bases are a match to TRBD1. CDR3 length: 12 amino acids. CDR1 MNHEY and CDR2 SVGAGI come from the germline V gene. Unmatched junction bases numbered 1, after V lost 6 bases and J lost 4 bases. CDR3 bases: TGTGCCAGCAGGACAGGGGCCTATGGCTACACCTTC. Amino acids: CASRTGAYGYTF.

This clone was counted between two and nine times. The same CDR3 also results from other DNA sequences found in this sample. The chain recombines TRBV29-1 with TRBJ2-7; 10 bases fit TRBD1. The CDR3 is 13 residues long. The germline V gene encodes CDR1 SQVTM and CDR2 ANQGSEA. With 6 bases clipped from V and 2 bases from J, the junction kept 4 bases outside the gene matches. CDR3 sequence: CSVEGTGAYEQYF. DNA of the CDR3: TGCAGCGTGGAGGGGACAGGGGCCTACGAGCAGTACTTC.

This clone was seen a handful of times. The rearrangement uses TRBV28 and TRBJ2-1; 9 positions agree with TRBD2. In germline, CDR1 is MDHEN, CDR2 SYDVKM. The CDR3 extends over 14 amino acids. J gave up 7 bases and V 10 bases, and 11 bases lay outside the gene matches. The CDR3 loop reads CATFPGTSWNEQFF. Written as DNA, the CDR3 is TGTGCCACCTTCCCCGGGACTAGCTGGAATGAGCAGTTCTTC.

This clone has a handful of counts. The chain recombines TRBV11-3 with TRBJ2-1; 8 bases fit TRBD2. The CDR3 sequence is 16 residues long. Germline-derived CDR1 and CDR2 are SGHNT and YENEEA. V shed 1 base and J 5 bases; nucleotides not matched to a gene: 7. The CDR3 loop reads CASSLGNSGSHNEQFF. In nucleotides, the CDR3 is TGTGCCAGCAGCTTAGGGAACAGCGGGAGCCACAATGAGCAGTTCTTC.

V is TRBV11-1 and J is TRBJ2-6, with a tentative D call TRBD1 (5 bases). V gave up 1 base and J gave up 2 bases, with 9 bases separating them. There are 16 residues in the CDR3. CDR1 is SGHAT, CDR2 FQDESV, per germline (reference sequence). CDR3 in DNA: TGTGCCAGCAGCTTAGAAGGGGAAACTGGGGCCAACGTCCTGACTTTC. This sequence encodes CASSLEGETGANVLTF.

As for this clone: Other DNA sequences in this sample translate to the same CDR3. The rearrangement joins TRBV10-3 to TRBJ2-7, with 11 bases fitting TRBD1. This CDR3 comprises 15 residues. Trimming removed 0 bases from V and 3 bases from J; junction bases left unmatched: 1. Germline CDR1 and CDR2: ENHRY and SYGVKD. DNA for the CDR3: TGTGCCATCAGTGAGTCGGGGACAGGGGGCTACGAGCAGTACTTC. Protein: CAISESGTGGYEQYF.

The rearrangement uses TRBV7-2 and TRBJ2-2; 8 bases match TRBD2. Germline V gene data show CDR1 as SGHTA and CDR2 as FQGNSA. This CDR3 has 15 residues. V lost 5 bases and J lost 4; bases outside the gene matches: 6. The chain's CDR3 is CASSATGLGTGELFF. In DNA, the CDR3 is TGTGCCAGCAGCGCTACGGGACTAGGCACCGGGGAGCTGTTTTTT.

V is TRBV18 and J is TRBJ2-1, with a possible D match to TRBD1 (6 bases). Deletions cut 3 bases from V and 5 bases from J, with 8 bases between. This CDR3 is built from 13 residues. Germline V lookup: CDR1 KGHSH, CDR2 LQKENI. CDR3 protein: CASSPDRHNEQFF. The CDR3 DNA reads as TGTGCCAGCTCACCTGACAGGCACAATGAGCAGTTCTTC.

This clone has only a few counts. The chain uses TRBV6-6 and TRBJ2-3; a possible D gene is TRBD2 (5 bases). The CDR3 consists of 15 residues. Per germline, CDR1 MNHNY and CDR2 SVGAGI (reference sequence). The V and J ends lost 5 bases and 4 bases respectively, with 16 bases between them. The CDR3 loop reads CASSTARGGADTQYF. CDR3 coding DNA: TGTGCCAGCAGTACCGCTCGGGGTGGCGCAGATACGCAGTATTTT.

The V gene is TRBV11-2, the J gene TRBJ2-1, with 11 nucleotides matching TRBD2. Germline-derived CDR1 and CDR2 are SGHAT and FQNNGV. Germline trimming cut 6 bases from V and 7 bases from J; bases unmatched to any gene: 11. CDR3 length: 16 residues. CDR3 protein: CASRANSGRARNEQFF. For the CDR3, the DNA is TGTGCCAGCAGGGCAAATAGCGGGAGGGCCCGGAATGAGCAGTTCTTC. The full variable domain, with the rest looked up from reference TRBV11-2 and TRBJ2-1, is EAGVAQSPRYKIIEKRQSVAFWCNPISGHATLYWYQQILGQGPKLLIQFQNNGVVDDSQLPKDRFSAERLKGVDSTLKIQPAKLEDSAVYLCASRANSGRARNEQFFGPGTRLTVL.

This clone was found a few times. Written as DNA, the CDR3 is TGTGCCAGCAGCTCCTACCGGGACAGGCAGTACTTC. It encodes CASSSYRDRQYF. The chain carries TRBV7-2 and TRBJ2-4; 8 nucleotides agree with TRBD1. This CDR3 has 12 amino acids. J was trimmed by 13 bases and V by 4 bases; bases with no gene match: 6. Germline loops: CDR1 SGHTA, CDR2 FQGNSA.

V is TRBV5-4 and J is TRBJ1-1; unclear D gene. The CDR3 is 15 residues long. The germline V gene has CDR1 SGHNT and CDR2 YYREEE (reference sequence). Trimming shortened V by 4 bases and J by 0 bases, and 13 bases separated the two germline ends. The CDR3 region has the DNA TGTGCCAGCAGCCCTAGACTGGAGGTGAACACTGAAGCTTTCTTT. Its translation is CASSPRLEVNTEAFF.

This clone was picked up a small number of times. DNA for the CDR3: TGCAGCGTTACGGACAGGAACCTACCCTATGGCTACACCTTC. It is translated as CSVTDRNLPYGYTF. J is TRBJ1-2 and V is TRBV29-1; 7 bases map to TRBD1. Unmatched junction bases numbered 10, after V lost 5 bases and J lost 4 bases. CDR1 is SQVTM and CDR2 is ANQGSEA in the germline V gene. This CDR3 region has 14 residues.

The genes are TRBV15 and TRBJ1-4; a weak D match, TRBD1 (5 bases). The V gene lost 0 bases and the J gene lost 8 bases, with 13 bases spanning the gap. This CDR3 is 15 amino acids long. CDR1 is LNHNV, CDR2 YYDKDF, per germline (reference sequence). CDR3: CATSRDVGGGEKLFF. CDR3 nucleotide sequence: TGTGCCACCAGCAGAGATGTGGGGGGTGGAGAAAAACTGTTTTTT.

The chain carries TRBV23-1 and TRBJ2-1, with D perhaps matching TRBD2 (5 bases). TRBV23-1 is labeled an ORF, and its function is uncertain. V lost 3 bases and J lost 5, with 20 bases in between. CDR3 length: 17 amino acids. The CDR3 protein is CASSQAKDCLDHNEQFF. The CDR3 DNA reads as TGCGCCAGCAGTCAGGCTAAGGACTGTTTAGATCACAATGAGCAGTTCTTC.

The rearrangement uses TRBV2 and TRBJ2-3, with D possibly matching TRBD1 (5 bases). The V and J ends lost 6 bases and 7 bases respectively, with 11 bases between them. The length of the CDR3 is 12 residues. Germline assignment: CDR1 SNHLY and CDR2 FYNNEI. CDR3 in DNA: TGTGCCAGCAGAGGTGGGGCCCATACGCAGTATTTT. Its protein product is CASRGGAHTQYF.

This clone was found a few times. The genes are TRBV5-8 and TRBJ2-7; possible D gene TRBD1, 5 bases. V was clipped by 0 bases and J by 3 bases, with 7 bases between them. The V gene's germline CDR1 is SGHTS and CDR2 YDEGEE. The CDR3 is 13 residues long. DNA for the CDR3: TGTGCCAGCAGCTTGGATCAGGGCTACGAGCAGTACTTC. Translation: CASSLDQGYEQYF.

The rearrangement uses TRBV11-2 and TRBJ2-1; 9 positions agree with TRBD1. The germline CDR1 and CDR2 sequences are SGHAT and FQNNGV. The V gene end was trimmed by 6 bases and the J gene end by 0 bases; junction bases not matched to a gene: 6. This CDR3 region has 16 residues. CDR3 residues: CASRPPGQGSYNEQFF. In DNA, the CDR3 is TGTGCCAGCAGACCGCCGGGACAGGGCTCCTACAATGAGCAGTTCTTC.